The following is a TCR beta chain sequence with its context. This specimen belongs to a study of blood T cell repertoires in COVID-19. Study as a whole: Nucleic acid was either cDNA or gDNA, and it came from T cells, B-cell-depleted T cells, or PBMCs.

CDR1 SGHTA and CDR2 FQGNSA come from the germline V gene. The V end lost 6 bases, the J end lost 9 bases, and 13 bases lay between the germline ends. The CDR3 is 12 amino acids. TCRdb's copy holds only in-frame clones and misses some; the assay was immunoSEQ multiplex PCR. The profile shows more than 300,000 clones, around nine tenths of them singletons. The sequencing input was peripheral blood. The genes are TRBV7-2 and TRBJ2-3, with D unresolved. The receptor was derived from a woman aged 18-35 years who had recovered from COVID-19. Here the CDR3 reads CASRNDLLTQYF. The CDR3 region has the DNA TGTGCCAGCAGGAACGACTTGTTGACGCAGTATTTT.